This T cell receptor (beta chain) comes out of a study of glioma-infiltrating T cells after dendritic cell vaccination (dated by TCRdb to 2016 to 2017). For context, the study as a whole: A cohort of about 15 glioblastoma patients from Phase I and II dendritic cell vaccination trials was included, of whom 9 were newly diagnosed and 6 had recurrent disease. Between the early 2000s and the early 2010s, the patients were given dendritic cell vaccination pulsed with autologous tumor lysate. To make the vaccine, monocyte-derived dendritic cells were cultured for 7 to 8 days with IL-4 and GM-CSF and then pulsed overnight with autologous tumor lysate. Three intradermal dendritic cell vaccine injections were administered to patients at biweekly intervals in the arm below the axilla. Tumor-infiltrating lymphocyte content was quantified and tumor and blood repertoires were compared in dendritic cell-vaccinated glioblastoma patients by deep sequencing of TCR beta CDR3 regions. Survival after dendritic cell vaccination was correlated with TCR sequencing metrics, such as TIL content and the overlap between tumor and blood repertoires. Here is what the overall study found, with its caveats: The cohort was small and heterogeneous, only a few patients had full blood and tumor sets, and even fewer had initial-recurrent tumor pairs. The TCR overlap response model with three groups was called speculative and said to need prospective validation. Longer time to progression and overall survival after dendritic cell vaccination were predicted by higher estimated pretreatment TIL content. TCR clonality showed no direct relationship with survival, which suggests that a diverse polyclonal response may matter.

TCRB CDR3 regions were amplified from around 1.9 ug genomic DNA, or all available DNA if less, using the immunoSEQ assay. The multiplex PCR employed 60 forward primers targeting TCR V beta segments and 13 reverse primers targeting J beta segments. Synthetic control templates were spiked into each sample at limiting dilution to estimate reads per starting template. The Illumina HiSeq System generated 87 bp sequencing reads. As for the original processing: PCR and sequencing errors were removed by merging closely related sequences with a nearest neighbor algorithm. TCR overlap was measured as the percentage of unique tumor TCR beta sequences also present in the same patient's peripheral blood. TCRdb mirrors the immuneACCESS table, restricted to in-frame sequences. Some clones are absent from its copies; in checked studies, under half trace to an unresolved V gene, and the reason for the others is unknown. That table gives V, J and clone size, and the DNA gave D and trimming. For this sample the table gives more than 55,000 clones, of which over 75% were detected only once. The ten largest clones capture around 8.3% of the sample.

According to the study, the label for this sample's time point signals: after dendritic cell vaccination, including at tumor progression/relapse. Patients were selected on the basis of adequate residual fresh-frozen tumor tissue and more than two years of available survival data. Molecular status otherwise varied across the glioblastoma patients, but none of them carried an isocitrate dehydrogenase mutation. PBMC collection took place before vaccination, two weeks after the third vaccination, and at tumor progression if progression occurred. The Qiagen DNeasy Blood extraction Kit was used to extract genomic DNA. To note about this clone: Its antigen specificity is not known. Base qualities were left out, and no much larger clone turns up one base away.

Trimming leaves V shorter by 0 bases and J shorter by 15 bases, with the junction holding 14 bases beyond the gene matches. The CDR3 measures 16 amino acids from cysteine to phenylalanine. The CDR3 DNA has 48 bases and is translated from base 1. Taken from the germline V gene (reference sequence), the CDR1 and CDR2 loops are LNHNV and YYDKDF. The receptor comes from a human donor with glioblastoma. This material consisted of blood, taken after dendritic cell vaccination. The sequence is built from TRBV15 and TRBJ1-6, and 7 junctional nucleotides match TRBD1. Here the CDR3 is given as CATSRDLRSDRDFLHF. The DNA reads TGTGCCACCAGCAGAGATCTCCGGAGTGACAGGGACTTCCTCCACTTT.